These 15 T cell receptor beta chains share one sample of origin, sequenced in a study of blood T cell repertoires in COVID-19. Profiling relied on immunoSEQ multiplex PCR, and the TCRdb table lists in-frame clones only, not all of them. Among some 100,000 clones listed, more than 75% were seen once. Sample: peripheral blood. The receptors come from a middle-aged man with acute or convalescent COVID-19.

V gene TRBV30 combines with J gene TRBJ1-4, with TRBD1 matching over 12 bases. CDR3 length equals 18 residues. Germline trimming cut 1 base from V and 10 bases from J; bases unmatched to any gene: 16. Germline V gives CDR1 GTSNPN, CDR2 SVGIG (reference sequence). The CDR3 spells CAWSAEGTGGAAYRKLFF. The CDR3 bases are TGTGCCTGGAGTGCAGAGGGGACAGGGGGCGCAGCGTATCGAAAACTGTTTTTT.

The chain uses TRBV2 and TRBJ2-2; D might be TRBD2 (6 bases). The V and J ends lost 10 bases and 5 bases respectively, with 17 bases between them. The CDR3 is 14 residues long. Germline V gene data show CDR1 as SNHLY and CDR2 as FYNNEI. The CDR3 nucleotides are TGTGCCACCAGGCAGGAGGGCCAAACCGGGGAGCTGTTTTTT. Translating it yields CATRQEGQTGELFF.

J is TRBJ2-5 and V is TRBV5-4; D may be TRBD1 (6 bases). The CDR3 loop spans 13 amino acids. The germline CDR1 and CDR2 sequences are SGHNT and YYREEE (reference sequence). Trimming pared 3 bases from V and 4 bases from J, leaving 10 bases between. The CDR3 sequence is CASSSGTRETQYF. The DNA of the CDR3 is TGTGCCAGCAGCTCCGGGACAAGAGAGACCCAGTACTTC. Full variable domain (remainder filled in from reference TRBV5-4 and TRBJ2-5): ETGVTQSPTHLIKTRGQQVTLRCSSQSGHNTVSWYQQALGQGPQFIFQYYREEENGRGNFPPRFSGLQFPNYSSELNVNALELDDSALYLCASSSGTRETQYFGPGTRLLVL.

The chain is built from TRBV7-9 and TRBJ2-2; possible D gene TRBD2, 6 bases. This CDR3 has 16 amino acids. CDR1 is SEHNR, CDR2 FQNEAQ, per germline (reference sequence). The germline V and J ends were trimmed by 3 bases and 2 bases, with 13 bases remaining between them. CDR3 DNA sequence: TGTGCCAGCAGCTTCTTGGAGGGACGAAACACCGGGGAGCTGTTTTTT. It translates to CASSFLEGRNTGELFF. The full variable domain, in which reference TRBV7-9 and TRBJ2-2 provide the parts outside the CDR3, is DTGVSQNPRHKITKRGQNVTFRCDPISEHNRLYWYRQTLGQGPEFLTYFQNEAQLEKSRLLSDRFSAERPKGSFSTLEIQRTEQGDSAMYLCASSFLEGRNTGELFFGEGSRLTVL.

The CDR3 loop reads CASSLAGDREIGNEKLFF. The CDR3 bases are TGCGCCAGCAGCCTGGCAGGGGACAGGGAGATTGGTAATGAAAAACTGTTTTTT. The chain employs TRBV4-1 and TRBJ1-4; the match to TRBD1 covers 9 bases. The CDR3 runs 18 residues. Germline assignment: CDR1 MGHRA and CDR2 YSYEKL. Trimming cost V 4 bases and J 4 bases; bases outside gene matches: 13.

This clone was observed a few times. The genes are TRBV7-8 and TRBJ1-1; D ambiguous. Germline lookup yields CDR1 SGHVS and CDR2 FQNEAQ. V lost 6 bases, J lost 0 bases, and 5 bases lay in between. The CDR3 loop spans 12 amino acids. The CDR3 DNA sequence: TGTGCCAGCAGAAATATGAACACTGAAGCTTTCTTT. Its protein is CASRNMNTEAFF.

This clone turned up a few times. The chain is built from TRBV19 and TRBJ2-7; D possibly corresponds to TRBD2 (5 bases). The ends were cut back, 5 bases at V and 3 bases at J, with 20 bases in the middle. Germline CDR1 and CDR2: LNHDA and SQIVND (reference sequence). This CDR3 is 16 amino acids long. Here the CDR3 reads CASSPRNSAGHYEQYF. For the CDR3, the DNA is TGTGCCAGTAGTCCCAGGAATTCGGCGGGTCACTACGAGCAGTACTTC.

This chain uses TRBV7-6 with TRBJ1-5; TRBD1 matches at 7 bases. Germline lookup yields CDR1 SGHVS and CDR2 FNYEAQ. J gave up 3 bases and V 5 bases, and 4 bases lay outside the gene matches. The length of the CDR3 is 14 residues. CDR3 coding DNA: TGTGCCAGCAGCGCCGGGACAGTCAATCAGCCCCAGCATTTT. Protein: CASSAGTVNQPQHF.

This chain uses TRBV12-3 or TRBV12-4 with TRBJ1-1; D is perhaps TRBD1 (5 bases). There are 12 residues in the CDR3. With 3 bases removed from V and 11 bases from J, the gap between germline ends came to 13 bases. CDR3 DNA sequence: TGTGCCAGCAGTTTCGTTTCCAGGGCGGCTTTCTTT. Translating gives CASSFVSRAAFF.

The CDR3, as DNA: TGTGCCAGCTCACTGACTAGCGGGAGTTACAGCGGGGAGCTGTTTTTT. It specifies CASSLTSGSYSGELFF. The V and J genes are TRBV18 and TRBJ2-2; 12 positions match TRBD2. From germline, CDR1 is KGHSH and CDR2 LQKENI. This CDR3 contains 16 residues. With 4 bases clipped from V and 7 bases from J, the junction kept 7 bases outside the gene matches.

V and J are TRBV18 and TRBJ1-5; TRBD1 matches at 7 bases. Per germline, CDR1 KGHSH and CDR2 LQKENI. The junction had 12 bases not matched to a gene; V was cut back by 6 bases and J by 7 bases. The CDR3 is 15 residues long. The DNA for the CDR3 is TGTGCCAGCTCGGACGACAGGGTAAGAAAACAGCCCCAGCATTTT. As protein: CASSDDRVRKQPQHF.

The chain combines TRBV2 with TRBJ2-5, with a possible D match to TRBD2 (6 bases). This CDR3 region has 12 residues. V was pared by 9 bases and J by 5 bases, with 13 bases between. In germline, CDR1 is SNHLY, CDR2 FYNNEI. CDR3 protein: CASGREEETQYF. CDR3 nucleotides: TGTGCCAGTGGCAGGGAGGAGGAGACCCAGTACTTC.

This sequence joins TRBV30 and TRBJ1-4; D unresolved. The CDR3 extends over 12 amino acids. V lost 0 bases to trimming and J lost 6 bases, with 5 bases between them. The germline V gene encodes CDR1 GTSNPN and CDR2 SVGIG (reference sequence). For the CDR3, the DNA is TGTGCCTGGAGTGTATCTTATGAAAAACTGTTTTTT. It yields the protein CAWSVSYEKLFF.

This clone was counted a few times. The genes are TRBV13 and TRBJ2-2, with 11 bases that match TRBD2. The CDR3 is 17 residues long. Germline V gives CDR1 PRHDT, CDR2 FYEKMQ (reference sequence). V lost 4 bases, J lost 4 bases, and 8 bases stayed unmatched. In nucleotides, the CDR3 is TGTGCCAGCAGCTCATCGCCGGGACTAGCGGTCACCGGGGAGCTGTTTTTT. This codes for CASSSSPGLAVTGELFF.

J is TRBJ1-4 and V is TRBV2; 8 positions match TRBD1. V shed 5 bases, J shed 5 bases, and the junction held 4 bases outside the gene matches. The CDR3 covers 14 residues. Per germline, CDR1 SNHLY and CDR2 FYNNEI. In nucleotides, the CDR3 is TGTGCCAGCAGTATGCGGACAGGGAATGAAAAACTGTTTTTT. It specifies CASSMRTGNEKLFF. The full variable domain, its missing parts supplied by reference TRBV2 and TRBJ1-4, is EPEVTQTPSHQVTQMGQEVILRCVPISNHLYFYWYRQILGQKVEFLVSFYNNEISEKSEIFDDQFSVERPDGSNFTLKIRSTKLEDSAMYFCASSMRTGNEKLFFGSGTQLSVL.